The 30 T cell receptor beta chains listed next were all sequenced from one sample in a study of blood T cell repertoires in COVID-19. Assay: immunoSEQ multiplex PCR; the TCRdb copy retains only in-frame clones and omits some. This sample yields some 150,000 clones, of which 75% to 80% are seen a single time; more than 11% belongs to the top ten. The specimen sequenced was peripheral blood. Source of these receptors: a woman aged 80 or over with acute or convalescent COVID-19.

This rearrangement joins TRBV6-5 to TRBJ1-2; 9 bases are shared with TRBD1. The CDR3 consists of 15 residues. The junction had 12 bases not matched to a gene; V was cut back by 5 bases and J by 8 bases. Germline lookup yields CDR1 MNHEY and CDR2 SVGAGI. Written as DNA, the CDR3 is TGTGCCAGCAGTACTCCCGGGACAGGGCGTTACGGCTACACCTTC. Its protein product is CASSTPGTGRYGYTF.

The chain recombines TRBV6-6 with TRBJ2-7, with 8 bases lining up with TRBD1. This CDR3 region has 16 residues. In germline, CDR1 is MNHNY, CDR2 SVGAGI (reference sequence). V lost 8 bases to trimming and J lost 0 bases; unmatched junction nucleotides: 12. The CDR3 region has the DNA TGTGCCAGCGTAAGGGGTGCGGACAGGGCCTCCTACGAGCAGTACTTC. It encodes CASVRGADRASYEQYF.

The sample holds one count of this clone. The V and J genes are TRBV6-5 and TRBJ2-7, with 12 bases lining up with TRBD1. Germline CDR1 MNHEY, CDR2 SVGAGI. This CDR3 contains 15 residues. With V trimmed by 6 bases and J by 6 bases, 9 bases remained unmatched. CDR3: CASRIHGTGGSEQYF. CDR3 nucleotide sequence: TGTGCCAGCAGGATCCATGGGACAGGGGGCAGCGAGCAGTACTTC.

This clone occurred once. The chain couples TRBV7-2 to TRBJ2-6, with TRBD1 identical over 9 bases. From germline, CDR1 is SGHTA and CDR2 FQGNSA. This CDR3 spans 15 amino acids. The V and J ends lost 5 bases and 2 bases, in that order; junction bases with no gene match: 1. The chain's CDR3 is CASSHRGPGANVLTF. The CDR3 DNA is TGTGCCAGCAGCCACAGGGGGCCTGGGGCCAACGTCCTGACTTTC.

The chain recombines TRBV2 with TRBJ1-2; D remains ambiguous. Trimming cost V 2 bases and J 4 bases, with 5 bases left between them. The CDR3 has 12 amino acids. The V gene's germline CDR1 is SNHLY and CDR2 FYNNEI. The CDR3 spells CASSEISYGYTF. The CDR3 DNA reads as TGTGCCAGCAGTGAAATCAGCTATGGCTACACCTTC.

The chain carries TRBV7-9 and TRBJ1-1; TRBD1 agrees at 8 bases. V was pared by 2 bases and J by 8 bases, with 4 bases of the junction left unmatched. The CDR3 runs 13 residues. Per the germline V gene, CDR1 is SEHNR and CDR2 is FQNEAQ (reference sequence). CDR3 residues: CASSLYTGGEAFF. In DNA, the CDR3 is TGTGCCAGCAGCTTATACACAGGGGGAGAAGCTTTCTTT. The entire variable domain, with the rest obtained from reference TRBV7-9 and TRBJ1-1, is as follows: DTGVSQNPRHKITKRGQNVTFRCDPISEHNRLYWYRQTLGQGPEFLTYFQNEAQLEKSRLLSDRFSAERPKGSFSTLEIQRTEQGDSAMYLCASSLYTGGEAFFGQGTRLTVV.

The chain has TRBV28 and TRBJ1-6; 10 nucleotides align to TRBD1. Germline-derived CDR1 and CDR2 are MDHEN and SYDVKM. The CDR3 length is 12 residues. V lost 8 bases to trimming and J lost 9 bases; unmatched junction nucleotides: 1. The CDR3 nucleotides read TGTGCCAGCGGGACAGGGGTTTCACCCCTCCACTTT. This sequence encodes CASGTGVSPLHF.

This clone was counted at least ten times. The chain is built from TRBV14 and TRBJ1-1; D unclear. This CDR3 has 16 amino acids. CDR1 and CDR2 (germline): SGHDN, FVKESK. Trimming stripped 1 base from V and 4 bases from J, with 16 bases between. The CDR3 coding sequence is TGTGCCAGCAGCCAAGTGAGGGTAGCATTGGGCACTGAAGCTTTCTTT. Translating gives CASSQVRVALGTEAFF.

This chain uses TRBV4-1 with TRBJ2-5, with TRBD1 identical over 8 bases. There are 16 residues in the CDR3. Germline V CDR1 and CDR2: MGHRA, YSYEKL. J was trimmed by 5 bases and V by 2 bases; bases with no gene match: 10. This chain's CDR3 is CASSQSPGQGLETQYF. CDR3 sequence (DNA): TGCGCCAGCAGCCAATCCCCCGGACAGGGCTTGGAGACCCAGTACTTC.

The chain couples TRBV5-6 to TRBJ1-6; D unresolved. This CDR3 has 16 residues. CDR1 and CDR2 (germline): SGHDT, YYEEEE. V was shortened by 2 bases and J by 0 bases, with 9 bases between the two germline ends. CDR3 residues: CASSFMGSSYNSPLHF. CDR3 sequence (DNA): TGTGCCAGCAGCTTTATGGGGAGCTCCTATAATTCACCCCTCCACTTT.

This clone was counted a few times. The chain combines TRBV5-1 with TRBJ1-4, with 10 bases lining up with TRBD1. This CDR3 is 17 amino acids long. V shed 0 bases and J 6 bases; nucleotides not matched to a gene: 8. Germline V gives CDR1 SGHRS, CDR2 YFSETQ. This CDR3 is CASSLARQGQGHEKLFF. The DNA of the CDR3 is TGCGCCAGCAGCTTGGCCCGCCAGGGACAGGGGCATGAAAAACTGTTTTTT.

V usage is TRBV7-3 and J usage is TRBJ2-1; the match to TRBD2 covers 7 bases. J gave up 2 bases and V 4 bases, and 2 bases lay outside the gene matches. The CDR3 is 14 residues long. CDR1 and CDR2 (germline): SGHTA, FQGTGA. The DNA for the CDR3 is TGTGCCAGCAGCTCGGGACTAACCTACAATGAGCAGTTCTTC. The encoded protein is CASSSGLTYNEQFF. Combining the CDR3 with reference TRBV7-3 and TRBJ2-1 gives the whole variable domain GAGVSQTPSNKVTEKGKYVELRCDPISGHTALYWYRQSLGQGPEFLIYFQGTGAADDSGLPNDRFFAVRPEGSVSTLKIQRTERGDSAVYLCASSSGLTYNEQFFGPGTRLTVL.

This chain joins TRBV3-1 (or the pseudogene TRBV3-2) and TRBJ1-6; D unresolved. From germline, CDR1 is LGHDT and CDR2 YNNKEL (reference sequence). V lost 0 bases and J lost 10, with 10 bases in between. CDR3 length: 14 residues. The CDR3 DNA sequence: TGTGCCAGCAGCCAAGAGGCAGTATCCTCACCCCTCCACTTT. Translation gives CASSQEAVSSPLHF.

V is TRBV30 and J is TRBJ2-7, with 9 bases matching TRBD1. This CDR3 is built from 12 residues. Germline CDR1 GTSNPN, CDR2 SVGIG (reference sequence). V shed 5 bases and J 2 bases; nucleotides not matched to a gene: 1. The CDR3 DNA reads as TGTGCCTGGGGGACAGGGACCTACGAGCAGTACTTC. It yields the protein CAWGTGTYEQYF. The whole variable domain, remainder taken from reference TRBV30 and TRBJ2-7, is SQTIHQWPATLVQPVGSPLSLECTVEGTSNPNLYWYRQAAGRGLQLLFYSVGIGQISSEVPQNLSASRPQDRQFILSSKKLLLSDSGFYLCAWGTGTYEQYFGPGTRLTVT.

J is TRBJ2-1 and V is TRBV7-2; 8 nucleotides match TRBD2. The CDR3 is 13 amino acids. Germline loops: CDR1 SGHTA, CDR2 FQGNSA. V trimming: 1 base; J trimming: 8 bases; junction bases outside the gene matches: 1. The CDR3 DNA follows: TGTGCCAGCAGCTTAGGTAGCGGGGATGAGCAGTTCTTC. Translating gives CASSLGSGDEQFF.

J is TRBJ1-3 and V is TRBV6-5, with D tentatively TRBD1 (6 bases). Trimming pared 8 bases from V and 2 bases from J, leaving 13 bases between. CDR1 is MNHEY, CDR2 SVGAGI, per germline. The CDR3 is 14 amino acids. CDR3 nucleotide sequence: TGTGCCAGCTATCAGGGGTCTGCTGGAAACACCATATATTTT. It yields the protein CASYQGSAGNTIYF.

V usage is TRBV5-5 and J usage is TRBJ2-3; D gene unclear. Looked up from germline, CDR1 is SGHKS and CDR2 is YYEKEE (reference sequence). The CDR3 is made up of 14 amino acids. Trimming left V 2 bases short and J 1 base short, with 8 bases between. CDR3 DNA sequence: TGTGCCAGCAGCTTTGCTGGGCGCACAGATACGCAGTATTTT. Translating gives CASSFAGRTDTQYF.

This rearrangement joins TRBV2 to TRBJ2-3; 9 positions match TRBD2. The CDR3 extends over 13 amino acids. Trimming cost V 6 bases and J 7 bases; bases outside gene matches: 5. Germline loops: CDR1 SNHLY, CDR2 FYNNEI. The CDR3 sequence is CASRGTSSNTQYF. CDR3 sequence (DNA): TGTGCCAGCAGGGGGACTAGCTCCAATACGCAGTATTTT.

This chain joins TRBV21-1 and TRBJ2-7; the D segment call TRBD1 is taken from the table without a DNA check. TRBV21-1 is deemed a pseudogene. The CDR3 loop spans 17 amino acids. In nucleotides, the CDR3 is TGTGCCAGCAGTCCCAGGGGTCCGGGTCACGGCTCCTACGAGCAGTACTTC. This translates into CASSPRGPGHGSYEQYF.

This chain links TRBV6-1 with TRBJ1-5; 9 bases are a match to TRBD1. The germline gives CDR1 MNHNS, CDR2 SASEGT. J gave up 3 bases and V 3 bases, and 12 bases lay outside the gene matches. The CDR3 is made up of 18 amino acids. The CDR3 DNA follows: TGTGCCAGCAGTGAGCCGGACAGGGGTAGGGGCTACAATCAGCCCCAGCATTTT. It is translated as CASSEPDRGRGYNQPQHF.

This chain joins TRBV5-1 and TRBJ2-1; TRBD2 matches at 9 bases. Germline CDR1 SGHRS, CDR2 YFSETQ. After removal of 6 bases from V and 4 bases from J, the junction contained 5 bases not matched to a gene. This CDR3 comprises 14 residues. As DNA, the CDR3 is TGCGCCAGCACCCGGACTAGCGAGTACAATGAGCAGTTCTTC. This gives the protein CASTRTSEYNEQFF.

The rearrangement uses TRBV2 and TRBJ2-5; 11 bases are a match to TRBD2. Germline CDR1 is SNHLY and CDR2 is FYNNEI. This CDR3 spans 19 amino acids. V shed 6 bases, J shed 4 bases, and the junction held 19 bases outside the gene matches. In DNA form, the CDR3 reads TGTGCCAGCAGAGCCCTGGATTGGCTAGCGGGGGGCGGGGCAGAGACCCAGTACTTC. It translates to CASRALDWLAGGGAETQYF.

The gene calls are TRBV19 and TRBJ1-6; no clear D gene. This CDR3 has 17 amino acids. Germline CDR1 LNHDA, CDR2 SQIVND (reference sequence). V was pared by 3 bases and J by 14 bases, with 26 bases between. The CDR3 spells CASSIVLPSSAGGTLHF. The CDR3 DNA is TGTGCCAGTAGTATCGTGCTACCTTCTAGCGCCGGAGGCACCCTCCACTTT.

This clone was detected only a few times. The genes are TRBV28 and TRBJ1-5, with a possible D match to TRBD1 (5 bases). This CDR3 has 12 amino acids. Trimming took 4 bases from V and 5 from J, leaving 6 bases between them. Germline V gives CDR1 MDHEN, CDR2 SYDVKM. As DNA, the CDR3 is TGTGCCAGCAGTTCAGGGCATCAGCCCCAGCATTTT. Protein product: CASSSGHQPQHF.

The chain uses TRBV4-1 and TRBJ1-2; D is uncertain. The CDR3 totals 14 residues. Germline-derived CDR1 and CDR2 are MGHRA and YSYEKL. Trimming shortened V by 0 bases and J by 8 bases, and 13 bases separated the two germline ends. The CDR3 here is CASSQEPAVRGYTF. The DNA of the CDR3 is TGCGCCAGCAGCCAAGAGCCGGCGGTGAGGGGCTACACCTTC.

The V gene is TRBV6-5, the J gene TRBJ1-2; a possible D gene is TRBD1 (6 bases). Germline CDR1 MNHEY, CDR2 SVGAGI. Trimming stripped 0 bases from V and 4 bases from J, with 12 bases between. The CDR3 is made up of 15 amino acids. CDR3 nucleotides: TGTGCCAGCAGTTACTCTCGGGCAGGGGCCTATGGCTACACCTTC. Amino acids: CASSYSRAGAYGYTF.

The V call is TRBV3-1 (or the pseudogene TRBV3-2), the J call TRBJ2-1; TRBD2 matches at 10 bases. The CDR3 extends over 13 amino acids. Per germline, CDR1 LGHDT and CDR2 YNNKEL (reference sequence). With 11 bases clipped from V and 8 bases from J, the junction kept 9 bases outside the gene matches. The chain's CDR3 is CAGRASGSDEQFF. For the CDR3, the DNA is TGTGCCGGCCGGGCTAGCGGGAGTGATGAGCAGTTCTTC.

V is TRBV6-2 or TRBV6-3 and J is TRBJ2-2, with 9 bases identical to TRBD1. Trimming took 6 bases from V and 6 from J; bases not matched to a gene: 8. The CDR3 extends over 15 amino acids. Looked up from germline, CDR1 is MNHEY and CDR2 is SVGEGT. The CDR3 loop is CASSKGQGKAGELFF. The DNA for the CDR3 is TGTGCCAGCAGCAAGGGACAGGGTAAAGCCGGGGAGCTGTTTTTT.

The rearrangement uses TRBV20-1 and TRBJ2-6; 8 bases map to TRBD1. The CDR3 consists of 16 residues. Per germline, CDR1 DFQATT and CDR2 SNEGSKA (reference sequence). Trimming removed 3 bases from V and 0 bases from J; junction bases left unmatched: 4. The CDR3 DNA reads as TGCAGTGCTAGTCGGGACAGGCGCTCTGGGGCCAACGTCCTGACTTTC. It translates to CSASRDRRSGANVLTF.

This clone was picked up a small number of times. The genes are TRBV27 and TRBJ2-5; 15 nucleotides line up with TRBD2. CDR1 and CDR2 from the germline V gene are MNHEY and SMNVEV (reference sequence). The CDR3 is 17 residues long. J gave up 5 bases and V 4 bases, and 8 bases lay outside the gene matches. The CDR3 spells CASSSRTSGRARETQYF. In DNA, the CDR3 is TGTGCCAGCAGTTCCCGGACTAGCGGGAGGGCCCGGGAGACCCAGTACTTC.